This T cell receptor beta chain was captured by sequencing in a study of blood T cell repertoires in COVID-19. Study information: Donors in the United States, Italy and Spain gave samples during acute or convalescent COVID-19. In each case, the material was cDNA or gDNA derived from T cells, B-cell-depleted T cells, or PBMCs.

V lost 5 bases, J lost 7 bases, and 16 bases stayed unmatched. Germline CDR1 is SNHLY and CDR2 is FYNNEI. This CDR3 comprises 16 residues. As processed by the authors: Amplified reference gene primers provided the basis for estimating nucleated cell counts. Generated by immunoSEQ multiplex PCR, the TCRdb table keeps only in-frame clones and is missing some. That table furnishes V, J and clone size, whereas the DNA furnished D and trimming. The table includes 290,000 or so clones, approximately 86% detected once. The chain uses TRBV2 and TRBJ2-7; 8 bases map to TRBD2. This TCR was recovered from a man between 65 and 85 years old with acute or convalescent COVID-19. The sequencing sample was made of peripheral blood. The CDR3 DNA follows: TGTGCCAGCAGTCTATATGAATTAGCGGGATCTGGGGAGCAGTACTTC. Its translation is CASSLYELAGSGEQYF. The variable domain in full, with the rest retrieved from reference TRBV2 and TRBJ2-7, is EPEVTQTPSHQVTQMGQEVILRCVPISNHLYFYWYRQILGQKVEFLVSFYNNEISEKSEIFDDQFSVERPDGSNFTLKIRSTKLEDSAMYFCASSLYELAGSGEQYFGPGTRLTVT.